This TCR beta chain emerged from a study of T cell responses to AZD1222 COVID-19 vaccine. Regarding the study as a whole: White British people made up most donors, females outnumbered males, and clonal diversity was possibly underestimated. Reportedly, nearly half of unique spike TCRs recognized epitopes outside B.1.351/B.1.1.7 mutations. Spike-specific TCR breadth rose after two AZD1222 doses, and depth rose as well.

With respect to this clone: Its target is not known.

Here immunoSEQ multiplex PCR was the method, and the copy in TCRdb shows in-frame clones only, minus some. The sample lists 160,000 or so clones; 88% were seen once. The CDR3 contains 14 residues. The V segment lost 5 bases and the J segment 1 base; nucleotides outside the gene matches: 5. Germline loops: CDR1 MNHEY, CDR2 SVGEGT. The sample was peripheral blood, taken on day 0 of AZD1222 vaccination. V usage is TRBV6-2 or TRBV6-3 and J usage is TRBJ2-7; 7 bases are shared with TRBD1. The receptor's source is an adult in good health. The DNA of the CDR3 is TGTGCCAGCAGTCTACAGGGGCCTTCCTACGAGCAGTACTTC. Protein: CASSLQGPSYEQYF.